This T cell receptor (beta chain) was profiled in a study of T cell responses to AZD1222 COVID-19 vaccine. Study overall: Second-dose timings of about 4 or about 12 weeks were pooled.

Study-wide findings and caveats: Only a handful of AZD1222 recipients tested seropositive at baseline. A rise in Spike-specific TCR breadth and depth followed two AZD1222 doses. Clonal diversity was possibly underestimated, and the donors were mostly white British, with more females.

From germline, CDR1 is SGHRS and CDR2 YFSETQ. This CDR3 is 12 amino acids long. Trimming cost V 4 bases and J 7 bases, with 9 bases left between them. Some clones are missing from TCRdb's copy, which holds only in-frame ones; the method was immunoSEQ multiplex PCR. Of about 130,000 clones listed, just over 90% are singletons. This clone was counted a single time. Its specificity is not known. The input for sequencing was peripheral blood, taken on day 0 of AZD1222 vaccination. The V call is TRBV5-1, the J call TRBJ2-1, with unresolved D. The source of this sequence is an adult in good health. This chain's CDR3 is CASSQGHNEQFF. The CDR3 DNA reads TGCGCCAGCAGCCAAGGCCATAATGAGCAGTTCTTC.